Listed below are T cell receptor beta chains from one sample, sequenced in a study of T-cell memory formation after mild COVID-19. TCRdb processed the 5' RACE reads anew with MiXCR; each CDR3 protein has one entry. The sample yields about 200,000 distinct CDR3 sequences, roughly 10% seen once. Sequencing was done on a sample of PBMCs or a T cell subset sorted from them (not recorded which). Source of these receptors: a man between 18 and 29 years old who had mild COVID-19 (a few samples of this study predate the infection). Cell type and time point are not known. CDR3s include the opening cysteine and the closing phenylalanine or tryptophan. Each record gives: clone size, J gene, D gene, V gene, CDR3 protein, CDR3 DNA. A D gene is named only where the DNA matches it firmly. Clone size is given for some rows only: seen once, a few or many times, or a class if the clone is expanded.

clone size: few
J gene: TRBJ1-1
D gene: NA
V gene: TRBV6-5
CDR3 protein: CASSPPGGNTEAFF
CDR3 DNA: TGTGCCAGCAGCCCTCCCGGGGGGAACACTGAAGCTTTCTTT

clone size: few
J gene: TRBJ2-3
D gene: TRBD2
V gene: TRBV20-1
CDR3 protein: CSAMGLAATDTQYF
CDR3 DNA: TGCAGTGCTATGGGACTAGCGGCGACAGATACGCAGTATTTT

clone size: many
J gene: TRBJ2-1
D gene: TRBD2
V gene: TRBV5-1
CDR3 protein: CASSLNVAGYNEQFF
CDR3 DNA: TGCGCCAGCAGCTTGAATGTAGCGGGATACAATGAGCAGTTCTTC

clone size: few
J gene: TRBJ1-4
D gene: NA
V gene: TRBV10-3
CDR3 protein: CAIRWDVNEKLFF
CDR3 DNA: TGTGCCATCAGGTGGGACGTTAATGAAAAACTGTTTTTT

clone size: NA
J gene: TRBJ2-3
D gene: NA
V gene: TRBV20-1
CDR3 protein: CSARRQTSTDTQYF
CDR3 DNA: TGCAGTGCGAGACGACAGACCAGCACAGATACGCAGTATTTT

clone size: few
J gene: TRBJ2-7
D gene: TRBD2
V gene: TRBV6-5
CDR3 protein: CASSRSGGPSYEQYF
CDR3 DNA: TGTGCCAGCAGCCGCAGCGGGGGCCCTTCCTACGAGCAGTACTTC

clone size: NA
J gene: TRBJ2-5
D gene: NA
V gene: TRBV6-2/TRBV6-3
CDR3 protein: CASSPWGGGETQYF
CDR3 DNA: TGTGCCAGCAGCCCTTGGGGGGGCGGCGAGACCCAGTACTTC

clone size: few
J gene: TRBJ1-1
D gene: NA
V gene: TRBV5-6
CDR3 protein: CASRRAGLTDFNTEAFF
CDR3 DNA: TGTGCCAGCAGACGCGCGGGTTTAACAGACTTTAACACTGAAGCTTTCTTT

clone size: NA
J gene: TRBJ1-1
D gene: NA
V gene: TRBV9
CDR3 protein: CASSVAAAEATEAFF
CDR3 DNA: TGTGCCAGCAGCGTAGCCGCTGCAGAAGCGACTGAAGCTTTCTTT

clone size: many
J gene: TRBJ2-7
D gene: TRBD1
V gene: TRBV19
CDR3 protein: CASSIYRGQLYEQYF
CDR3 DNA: TGTGCCAGTAGTATTTACAGGGGGCAACTCTACGAGCAGTACTTC

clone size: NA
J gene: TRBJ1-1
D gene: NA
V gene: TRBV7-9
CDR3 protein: CASSLFDSGGLGTEAFF
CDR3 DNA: TGTGCCAGCAGCTTATTCGACAGCGGAGGGTTGGGCACTGAAGCTTTCTTT

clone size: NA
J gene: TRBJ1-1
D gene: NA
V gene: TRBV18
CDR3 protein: CASSPLSSSPEAFF
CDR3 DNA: TGTGCCAGCTCACCACTATCCAGCTCCCCTGAAGCTTTCTTT

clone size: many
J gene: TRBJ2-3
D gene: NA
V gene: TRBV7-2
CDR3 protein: CASSLARTEDTQYF
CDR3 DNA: TGTGCCAGCAGCTTAGCTAGGACCGAGGATACGCAGTATTTT

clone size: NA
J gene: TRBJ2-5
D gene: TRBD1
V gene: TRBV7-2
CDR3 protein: CASSLSQGAVETQYF
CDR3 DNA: TGTGCCAGCAGCTTATCCCAGGGGGCAGTAGAGACCCAGTACTTC

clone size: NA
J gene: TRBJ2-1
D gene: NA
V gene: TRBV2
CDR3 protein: CASKTEGNEQFF
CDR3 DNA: TGTGCCAGCAAAACTGAGGGGAATGAGCAGTTCTTC

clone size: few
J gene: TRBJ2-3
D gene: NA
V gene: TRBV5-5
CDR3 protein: CASSQTSQAGWGRDTQYF
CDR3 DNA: TGTGCCAGCAGTCAGACATCCCAGGCGGGATGGGGAAGGGATACGCAGTATTTT

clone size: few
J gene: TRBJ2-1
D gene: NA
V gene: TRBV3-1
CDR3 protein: CASSHGTYDEQFF
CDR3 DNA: TGTGCCAGCAGTCACGGGACATATGATGAGCAGTTCTTC

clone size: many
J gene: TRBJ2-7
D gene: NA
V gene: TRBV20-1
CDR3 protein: CSARSGAVSSYEQYF
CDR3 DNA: TGCAGTGCTAGGTCGGGGGCGGTAAGCTCCTACGAGCAGTACTTC

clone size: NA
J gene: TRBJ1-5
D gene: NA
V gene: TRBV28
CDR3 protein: CASRTMGSGNQPQNF
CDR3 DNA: TGTGCCAGCAGGACGATGGGGTCGGGCAATCAGCCCCAGAATTTT

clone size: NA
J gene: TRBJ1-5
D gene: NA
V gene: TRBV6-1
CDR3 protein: CATQGSYSNQPQHF
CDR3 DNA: TGTGCCACCCAGGGGAGTTATAGCAATCAGCCCCAGCATTTT

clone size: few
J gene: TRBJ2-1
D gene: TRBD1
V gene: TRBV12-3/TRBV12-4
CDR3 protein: CASRETGQYNEQFF
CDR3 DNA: TGTGCCAGCAGGGAGACGGGACAGTACAATGAGCAGTTCTTC

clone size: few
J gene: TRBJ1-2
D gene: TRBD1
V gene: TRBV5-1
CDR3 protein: CASSLDPGQGNYGYTF
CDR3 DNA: TGCGCCAGCAGCTTGGATCCGGGACAGGGGAACTATGGCTACACCTTC

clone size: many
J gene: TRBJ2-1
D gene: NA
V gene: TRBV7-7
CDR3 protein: CASSLNLGDEQFF
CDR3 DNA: TGTGCCAGCAGTTTAAATCTAGGGGATGAGCAGTTCTTC

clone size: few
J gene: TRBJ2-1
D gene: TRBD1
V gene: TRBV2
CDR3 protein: CASSVGTEYNEQFF
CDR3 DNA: TGTGCCAGCAGTGTCGGGACAGAATACAATGAGCAGTTCTTC

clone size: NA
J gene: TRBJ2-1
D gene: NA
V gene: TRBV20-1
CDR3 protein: CSAAGRDEQFF
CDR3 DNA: TGCAGTGCTGCCGGGCGTGATGAGCAGTTCTTC

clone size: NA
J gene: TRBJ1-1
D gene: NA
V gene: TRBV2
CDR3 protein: CDSSVYGSMTTEAFF
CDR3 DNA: TGTGACAGCAGTGTTTACGGGAGTATGACCACTGAAGCTTTCTTT

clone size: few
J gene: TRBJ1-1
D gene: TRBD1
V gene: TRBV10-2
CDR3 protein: CASSAGTEAAFF
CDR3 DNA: TGCGCCAGCAGTGCCGGGACAGAGGCAGCTTTCTTT

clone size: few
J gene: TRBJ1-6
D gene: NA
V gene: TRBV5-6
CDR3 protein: CASSSGQFSPLHF
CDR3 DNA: TGTGCCAGCAGCTCAGGACAGTTTTCACCCCTCCACTTT

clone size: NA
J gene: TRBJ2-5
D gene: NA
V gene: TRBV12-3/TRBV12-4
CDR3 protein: CASSLETPQETQYF
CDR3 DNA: TGTGCCAGCAGTTTAGAGACTCCTCAAGAGACCCAGTACTTC

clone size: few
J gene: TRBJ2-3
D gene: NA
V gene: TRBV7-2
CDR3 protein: CASSLAFPVTDTQYF
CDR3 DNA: TGTGCCAGCAGCTTAGCGTTTCCGGTGACAGATACGCAGTATTTT

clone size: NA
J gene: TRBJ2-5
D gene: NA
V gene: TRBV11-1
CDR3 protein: CASSLVSGDQETQYF
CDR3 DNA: TGTGCCAGCAGCTTAGTTAGCGGCGATCAAGAGACCCAGTACTTC

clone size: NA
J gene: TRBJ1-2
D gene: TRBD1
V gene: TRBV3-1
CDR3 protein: CASSQRTGSYGYTF
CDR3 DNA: TGTGCCAGCAGCCAAAGGACAGGGAGCTATGGCTACACCTTC

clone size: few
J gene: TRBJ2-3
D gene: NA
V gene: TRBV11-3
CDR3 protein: CASSLGLGSTDTQYF
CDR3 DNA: TGTGCCAGCAGCTTAGGACTAGGGAGCACAGATACGCAGTATTTT

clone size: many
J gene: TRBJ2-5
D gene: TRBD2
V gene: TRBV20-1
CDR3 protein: CSAREAGRATETQYF
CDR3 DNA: TGCAGTGCTAGAGAGGCAGGGAGGGCTACAGAGACCCAGTACTTC

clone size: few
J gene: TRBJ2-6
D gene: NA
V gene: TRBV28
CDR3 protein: CASSLPPGSGANVLTF
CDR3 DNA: TGTGCCAGCAGTTTACCCCCGGGTTCCGGGGCCAACGTCCTGACTTTC

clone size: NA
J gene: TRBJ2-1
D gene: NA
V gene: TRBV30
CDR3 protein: CAWSGQAGNEQFF
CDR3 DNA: TGTGCCTGGAGTGGGCAGGCCGGCAATGAGCAGTTCTTC

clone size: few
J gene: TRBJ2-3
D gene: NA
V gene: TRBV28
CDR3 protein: CASSFLQGGGTQYF
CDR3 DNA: TGTGCCAGCAGTTTTTTGCAGGGGGGGGGTACGCAGTATTTT

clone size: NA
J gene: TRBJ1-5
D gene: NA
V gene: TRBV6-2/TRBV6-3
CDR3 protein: CASSPWGGQPQHF
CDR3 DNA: TGTGCCAGCAGTCCCTGGGGGGGTCAGCCCCAGCATTTT

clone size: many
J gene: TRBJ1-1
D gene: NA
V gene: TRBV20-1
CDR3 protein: CSASRARASTEAFF
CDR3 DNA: TGCAGTGCTAGTCGGGCTAGGGCGTCCACTGAAGCTTTCTTT

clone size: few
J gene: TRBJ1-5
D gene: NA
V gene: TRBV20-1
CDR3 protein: CSRSQGSNQPQHF
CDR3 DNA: TGCAGTCGATCACAGGGTTCAAATCAGCCCCAGCATTTT

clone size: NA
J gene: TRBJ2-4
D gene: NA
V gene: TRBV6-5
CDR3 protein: CASSYGVTGKNIQYF
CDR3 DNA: TGTGCCAGCAGTTATGGGGTGACGGGCAAAAACATTCAGTACTTC

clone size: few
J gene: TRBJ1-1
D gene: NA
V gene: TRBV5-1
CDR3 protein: CASSLAGAVDTEAFF
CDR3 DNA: TGCGCCAGCAGCTTGGCGGGGGCGGTTGACACTGAAGCTTTCTTT

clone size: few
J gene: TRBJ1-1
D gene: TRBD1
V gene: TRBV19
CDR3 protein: CASMAGTGKTEAFF
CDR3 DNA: TGTGCCAGTATGGCGGGGACAGGGAAGACTGAAGCTTTCTTT

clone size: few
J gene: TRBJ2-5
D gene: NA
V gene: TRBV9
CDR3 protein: CASSVRGDQETQYF
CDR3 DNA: TGTGCCAGCAGCGTAAGAGGGGACCAAGAGACCCAGTACTTC

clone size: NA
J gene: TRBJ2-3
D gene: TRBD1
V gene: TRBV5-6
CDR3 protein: CASSQLGQGTDTQYF
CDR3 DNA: TGTGCCAGCAGCCAACTGGGACAGGGAACAGATACGCAGTATTTT

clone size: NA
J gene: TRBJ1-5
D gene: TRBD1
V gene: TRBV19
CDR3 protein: CASTGGWNQPQHF
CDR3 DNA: TGTGCCAGTACAGGGGGCTGGAATCAGCCCCAGCATTTT

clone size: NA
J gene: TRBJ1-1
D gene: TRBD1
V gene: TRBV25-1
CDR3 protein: CASSESYRGTEAFF
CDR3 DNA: TGTGCCAGCAGTGAATCTTACAGGGGCACTGAAGCTTTCTTT

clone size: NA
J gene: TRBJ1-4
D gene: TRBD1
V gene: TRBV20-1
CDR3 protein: CSGRDSLNEKLFF
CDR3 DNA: TGCAGTGGAAGGGACAGTCTGAATGAAAAACTGTTTTTT

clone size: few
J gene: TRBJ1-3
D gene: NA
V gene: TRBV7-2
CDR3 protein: CASSSQGNTIYF
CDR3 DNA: TGTGCCAGCAGCTCGCAAGGAAACACCATATATTTT

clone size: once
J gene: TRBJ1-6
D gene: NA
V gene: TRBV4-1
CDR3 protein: CASSQDGTGLPLHF
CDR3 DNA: TGCGCCAGCAGCCAAGATGGGACGGGTCTCCCCCTCCACTTT

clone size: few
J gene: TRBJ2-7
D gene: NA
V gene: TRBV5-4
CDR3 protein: CASSLVTGHGEQYF
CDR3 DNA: TGTGCCAGCAGCTTGGTTACGGGTCACGGCGAGCAGTACTTC

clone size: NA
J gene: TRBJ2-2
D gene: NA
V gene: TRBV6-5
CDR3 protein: CASSYIRNGELFF
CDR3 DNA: TGTGCCAGCAGTTACATTCGGAACGGGGAGCTGTTTTTT

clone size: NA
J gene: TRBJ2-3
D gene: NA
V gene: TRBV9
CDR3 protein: CASSVGWDTQYF
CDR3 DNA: TGTGCCAGCAGCGTCGGTTGGGATACGCAGTATTTT

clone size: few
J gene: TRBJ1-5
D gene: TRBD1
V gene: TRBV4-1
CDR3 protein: CASSQGQGRGSNQPQHF
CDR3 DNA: TGCGCCAGCAGCCAAGGACAGGGGCGCGGTAGCAATCAGCCCCAGCATTTT